This record concerns one TCR beta chain sequence. The antigen is unknown. The CDR3 sequence is 17 residues long. Germline V lookup: CDR1 MNHEY, CDR2 SVGAGI. After removal of 6 bases from V and 2 bases from J, the junction contained 10 bases not matched to a gene. Until they underwent thyroid surgery, no patient had received any treatment. TCRdb re-clonotyped the PCR reads through MiXCR. The sample consists of over 10,000 clones, about 25% of them appearing once. The entry originates in a study of metastatic and nonmetastatic thyroid tumors. Notes on the study in general: Compared with benign nodules, malignant thyroid tumors were reported to have significantly higher TCR beta diversity in both blood and tumor.

This clonotype was obtained from a male donor with papillary thyroid cancer or a benign thyroid nodule (not recorded which). Some clones in this sample may be carry-over from other donors' samples. The chain uses TRBV6-5 and TRBJ2-3; 11 bases fit TRBD1. Sample: blood. The CDR3 loop reads CASRSPGTGGFTDTQYF. The CDR3 DNA reads as TGTGCCAGCAGATCCCCCGGGACAGGGGGATTCACAGATACGCAGTATTTT.